Listed here is a single T cell receptor (beta chain). Its antigen remains unidentified. This record belongs to a study of graft-versus-host responses after intestinal transplantation. As for the study in general: Transplantation in recipients was multivisceral, liver-intestinal, or isolated intestinal. Induction using anti-thymocyte globulin, followed by tacrolimus and steroids for 2 to 4 years, was given to all recipients.

Per germline, CDR1 SGHRS and CDR2 YFSETQ. CDR3 size: 14 residues. The V and J ends lost 3 bases and 6 bases respectively, with 16 bases between them. Points from the study as a whole: Some GvH clones were seen earlier in gut or blood, suggesting intestinal origin. An association linked early post-transplant HvG declines with peak circulating GvH clone levels.

Repertoires were generated with immunoSEQ multiplex PCR, while TCRdb's copy carries only in-frame clones and drops some. Here the sample spans around 130,000 clones, around nine tenths being singletons. Sequenced material: unstimulated CD4+ T cells sorted from spleen or lymph node cells, taken before intestinal transplant. The V and J genes are TRBV5-1 and TRBJ2-7, with a possible D match to TRBD2 (6 bases). This TCR derives from a human donor who received an intestinal transplant. The CDR3 is CASSSGRGNGEQYF. CDR3 bases: TGCGCCAGCAGCTCCGGTCGGGGGAATGGCGAGCAGTACTTC.